The 7 T cell receptor beta chains given below trace back to one sample, sequenced in a study of identical twins. TCRdb reanalysed the 5' RACE reads using MiXCR and keeps one entry per CDR3 protein. The sample lists under 300,000 distinct CDR3 sequences, around 6.5% seen once, with roughly 15% in the top ten. The data were also submitted as part of a second study, on T cells expressing NK-cell markers.

The specimen was CD8+ T cells sorted from blood. The receptors were sampled from a woman aged 18-29 years in good health.

The CDR3: CASSLEGTAPNEQFF. CDR3 sequence (DNA): TGTGCCAGCAGCTTAGAAGGAACCGCACCCAATGAGCAGTTCTTC. The chain has TRBV13 and TRBJ2-1; D not certain. The V and J ends lost 1 base and 6 bases respectively, with 13 bases between them. From germline, CDR1 is PRHDT and CDR2 FYEKMQ (reference sequence). This CDR3 has 15 amino acids.

The chain links TRBV13 to TRBJ2-7, with D possibly TRBD2 on 6 matching bases. This CDR3 has 13 amino acids. Germline loops: CDR1 PRHDT, CDR2 FYEKMQ (reference sequence). Deletions cut 5 bases from V and 6 bases from J, with 14 bases between. CDR3 sequence: CASSPRGGGEQYF. CDR3 in DNA: TGTGCCAGCAGCCCTCGGGGAGGCGGCGAGCAGTACTTC.

The rearrangement uses TRBV11-3 and TRBJ2-1, with 14 bases aligning to TRBD2. Per the germline V gene, CDR1 is SGHNT and CDR2 is YENEEA. The length of the CDR3 is 14 residues. After removal of 5 bases from V and 8 bases from J, the junction contained 2 bases not matched to a gene. The CDR3 DNA is TGTGCCAGCAGCAAGGGACTAGCGGGAGATGAGCAGTTCTTC. It is translated as CASSKGLAGDEQFF. The whole variable domain, filled in from reference TRBV11-3 and TRBJ2-1, reads EAGVVQSPRYKIIEKKQPVAFWCNPISGHNTLYWYLQNLGQGPELLIRYENEEAVDDSQLPKDRFSAERLKGVDSTLKIQPAELGDSAVYLCASSKGLAGDEQFFGPGTRLTVL.

The chain has TRBV6-1 and TRBJ2-5; D possibly uses TRBD1 or TRBD2 (6 bases each). The germline V gene encodes CDR1 MNHNS and CDR2 SASEGT. V was trimmed by 3 bases and J by 2 bases, leaving 19 bases between them. The CDR3 extends over 17 amino acids. CDR3 in amino acids: CASSEYAGGGGQETQYF. The CDR3 nucleotides read TGTGCCAGCAGTGAGTACGCCGGAGGGGGTGGTCAAGAGACCCAGTACTTC.

The chain recombines TRBV15 with TRBJ2-5; no firm D call. V dropped 0 bases and J dropped 1 base, with 6 bases sitting between them. The CDR3 has 14 residues. The V gene's germline CDR1 is LNHNV and CDR2 YYDKDF (reference sequence). The CDR3 spells CATSREGRQETQYF. DNA for the CDR3: TGTGCCACCAGCAGAGAAGGCCGCCAAGAGACCCAGTACTTC.

The genes are TRBV13 and TRBJ2-7, with D uncertain. V dropped 0 bases and J dropped 8 bases, with 11 bases sitting between them. Germline CDR1 is PRHDT and CDR2 is FYEKMQ (reference sequence). The CDR3 totals 13 residues. CDR3 protein: CASSLGRYQKQYF. The CDR3 coding sequence is TGTGCCAGCAGCTTAGGCCGTTACCAAAAGCAGTACTTC.

The chain carries TRBV15 and TRBJ2-1; 12 positions match TRBD2. Unmatched junction bases numbered 8, after V lost 4 bases and J lost 10 bases. In germline, CDR1 is LNHNV, CDR2 YYDKDF (reference sequence). The CDR3 totals 15 residues. DNA for the CDR3: TGTGCCACCAGCAAGACAGGACTAGCGGGAAGGGAGCAGTTCTTC. This translates into CATSKTGLAGREQFF.